What follows describes a single T cell receptor (beta chain). Its antigen is as yet unknown. The entry originates in a study of a mutant IDH1 vaccine in newly diagnosed glioma. Study at large: Vaccination followed radiotherapy alone by 4-6 weeks, or accompanied temozolomide cycles.

The time point: week 5, during vaccination. Alongside topical imiquimod, each dose of vaccine comprised 300 ug of mutant IDH1 20-mer peptide. Assay used: immunoSEQ multiplex PCR; TCRdb lists only in-frame clones, some missing. The profile shows 25,000 to 30,000 clones, approximately 79% of them singletons. The CDR3 is 14 residues long. Trimming removed 0 bases at V and 1 base at J, with 6 bases between. The V gene's germline CDR1 is MNHNY and CDR2 SVGAGI (reference sequence). The sample was PBMCs, taken from a glioma patient whose treatment included an IDH1 peptide vaccine. V usage is TRBV6-6 and J usage is TRBJ1-1; D unclear. This TCR derives from a middle-aged man with glioma. Some clones in this sample may be carry-over from other donors' samples. The CDR3, as DNA: TGTGCCAGCAGTTACTCCGGCAGGAACACTGAAGCTTTCTTT. Residues: CASSYSGRNTEAFF.